The clone carrying this T cell receptor beta chain came up once. This sample was included in a study of T cell clones after liver transplantation. Study-wide context: A pre-transplant mixed lymphocyte reaction with TCRbeta sequencing defined graft-donor-reactive clones followed in post-transplant blood.

CDR3 length: 14 residues. Trimming cost V 2 bases and J 7 bases; bases outside gene matches: 5. Looked up from germline, CDR1 is SGHRS and CDR2 is YFSETQ. Measured with immunoSEQ multiplex PCR; TCRdb has only the in-frame clones, and not every one. The sample holds tens of thousands of clones, more than 70% seen once. Specimen: CD4+ T cells from blood, collected at the 22-month timepoint. This chain links TRBV5-1 with TRBJ2-2; 7 bases align to TRBD2. This clonotype was obtained from a human patient who received a liver transplant. Some T cells may be graft donor cells. CDR3 nucleotide sequence: TGCGCCAGCAGCTTAAGCGGGGAGAACGGGGAGCTGTTTTTT. Translated: CASSLSGENGELFF.